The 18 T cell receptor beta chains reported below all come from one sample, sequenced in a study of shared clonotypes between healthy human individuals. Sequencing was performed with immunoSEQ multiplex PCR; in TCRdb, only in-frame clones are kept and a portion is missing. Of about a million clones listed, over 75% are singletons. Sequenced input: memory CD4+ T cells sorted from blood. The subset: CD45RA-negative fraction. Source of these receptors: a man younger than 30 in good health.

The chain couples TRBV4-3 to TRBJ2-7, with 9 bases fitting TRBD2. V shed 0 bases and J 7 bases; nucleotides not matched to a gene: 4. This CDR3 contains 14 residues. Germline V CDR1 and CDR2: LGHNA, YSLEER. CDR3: CASSQDPLAGEQYF. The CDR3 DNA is TGCGCCAGCAGCCAAGACCCCCTAGCGGGGGAGCAGTACTTC.

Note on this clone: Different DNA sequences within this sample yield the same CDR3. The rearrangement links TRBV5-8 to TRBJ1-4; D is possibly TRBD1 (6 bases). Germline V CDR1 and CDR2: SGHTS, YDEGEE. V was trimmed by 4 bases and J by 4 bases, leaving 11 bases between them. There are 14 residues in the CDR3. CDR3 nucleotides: TGTGCCAGCAGCCCTAGGACAGTTAATGAAAAACTGTTTTTT. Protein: CASSPRTVNEKLFF.

In nucleotides, the CDR3 is TGTGCCAGCAGCTTAGCGCTCGGGGGTATTGAAGCTTTCTTT. Translating it yields CASSLALGGIEAFF. This chain connects TRBV7-9 to TRBJ1-1; D is possibly TRBD1 (5 bases). Trimming left V 0 bases short and J 7 bases short, with 12 bases between. Germline CDR1 reads SEHNR; CDR2 reads FQNEAQ (reference sequence). The CDR3 spans 14 residues.

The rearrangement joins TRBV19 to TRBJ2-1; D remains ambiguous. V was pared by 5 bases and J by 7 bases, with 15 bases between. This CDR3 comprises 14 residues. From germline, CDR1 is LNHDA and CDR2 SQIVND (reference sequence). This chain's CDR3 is CASSVQAMGNEQFF. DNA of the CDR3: TGTGCCAGTAGTGTCCAGGCCATGGGGAATGAGCAGTTCTTC.

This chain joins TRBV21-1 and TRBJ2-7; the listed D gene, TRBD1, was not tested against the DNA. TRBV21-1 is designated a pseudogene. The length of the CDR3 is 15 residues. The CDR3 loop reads CASSNPRGRTYEQYF. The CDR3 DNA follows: TGTGCCAGCAGCAACCCCAGGGGGAGGACCTACGAGCAGTACTTC.

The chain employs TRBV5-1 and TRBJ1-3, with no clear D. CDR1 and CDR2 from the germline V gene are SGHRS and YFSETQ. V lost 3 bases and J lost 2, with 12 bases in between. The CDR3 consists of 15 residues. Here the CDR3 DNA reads TGCGCCAGCAGCTCCGAGGGTCTGGCTGGAAACACCATATATTTT. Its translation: CASSSEGLAGNTIYF.

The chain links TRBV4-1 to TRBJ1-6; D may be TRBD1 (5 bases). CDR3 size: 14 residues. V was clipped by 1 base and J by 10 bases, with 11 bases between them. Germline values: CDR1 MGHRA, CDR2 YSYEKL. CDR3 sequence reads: CASSQVGAGSPLHF. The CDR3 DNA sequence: TGCGCCAGCAGCCAAGTAGGGGCGGGGTCACCCCTCCACTTT.

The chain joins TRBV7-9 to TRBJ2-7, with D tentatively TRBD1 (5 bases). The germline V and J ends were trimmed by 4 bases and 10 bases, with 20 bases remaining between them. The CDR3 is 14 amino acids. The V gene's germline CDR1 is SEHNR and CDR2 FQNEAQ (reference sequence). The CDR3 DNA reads TGTGCCAGCAGCTCCTGGACACCGGTACCACCCCAGTACTTC. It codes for CASSSWTPVPPQYF. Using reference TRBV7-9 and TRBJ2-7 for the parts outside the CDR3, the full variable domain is DTGVSQNPRHKITKRGQNVTFRCDPISEHNRLYWYRQTLGQGPEFLTYFQNEAQLEKSRLLSDRFSAERPKGSFSTLEIQRTEQGDSAMYLCASSSWTPVPPQYFGPGTRLTVT.

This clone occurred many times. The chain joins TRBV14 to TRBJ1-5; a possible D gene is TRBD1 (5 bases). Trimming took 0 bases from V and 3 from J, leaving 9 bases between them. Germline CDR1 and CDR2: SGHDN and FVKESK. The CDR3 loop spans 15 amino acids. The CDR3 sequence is CASSQDNRLNQPQHF. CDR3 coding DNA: TGTGCCAGCAGCCAAGATAACAGGCTCAATCAGCCCCAGCATTTT.

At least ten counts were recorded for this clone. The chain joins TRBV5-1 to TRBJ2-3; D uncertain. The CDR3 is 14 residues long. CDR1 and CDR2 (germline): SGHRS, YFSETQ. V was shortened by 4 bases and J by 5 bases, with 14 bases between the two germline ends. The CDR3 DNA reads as TGCGCCAGCAGCCCTGGCTGGGGTGGAGATACGCAGTATTTT. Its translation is CASSPGWGGDTQYF.

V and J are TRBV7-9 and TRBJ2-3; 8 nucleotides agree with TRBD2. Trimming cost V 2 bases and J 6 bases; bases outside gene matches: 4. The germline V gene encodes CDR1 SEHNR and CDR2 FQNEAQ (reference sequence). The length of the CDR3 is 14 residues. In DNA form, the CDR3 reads TGTGCCAGCAGCTTACAGCGGGAGCTTGATACGCAGTATTTT. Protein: CASSLQRELDTQYF.

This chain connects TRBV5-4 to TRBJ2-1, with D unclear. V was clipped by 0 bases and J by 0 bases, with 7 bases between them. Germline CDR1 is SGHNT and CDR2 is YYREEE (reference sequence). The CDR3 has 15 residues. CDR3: CASSLEVSSYNEQFF. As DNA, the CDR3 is TGTGCCAGCAGCTTGGAGGTGAGCTCCTACAATGAGCAGTTCTTC.

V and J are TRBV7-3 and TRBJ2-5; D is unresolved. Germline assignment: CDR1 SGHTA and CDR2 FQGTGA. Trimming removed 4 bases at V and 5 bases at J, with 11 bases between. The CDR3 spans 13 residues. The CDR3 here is CASSSLRGETQYF. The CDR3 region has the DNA TGTGCCAGCAGCTCCCTCCGCGGTGAGACCCAGTACTTC.

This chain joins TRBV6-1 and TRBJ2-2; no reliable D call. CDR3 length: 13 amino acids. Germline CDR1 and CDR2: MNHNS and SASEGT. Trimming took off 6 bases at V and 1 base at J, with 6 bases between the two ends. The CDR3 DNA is TGTGCCAGCAGGAACGAGAACACCGGGGAGCTGTTTTTT. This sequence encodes CASRNENTGELFF.

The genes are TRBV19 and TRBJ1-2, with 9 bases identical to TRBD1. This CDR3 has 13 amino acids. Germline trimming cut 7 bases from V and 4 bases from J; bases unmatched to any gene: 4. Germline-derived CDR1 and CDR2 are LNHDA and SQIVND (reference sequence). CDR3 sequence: CASKDRGVYGYTF. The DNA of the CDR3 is TGTGCCAGTAAGGACAGGGGAGTCTATGGCTACACCTTC.

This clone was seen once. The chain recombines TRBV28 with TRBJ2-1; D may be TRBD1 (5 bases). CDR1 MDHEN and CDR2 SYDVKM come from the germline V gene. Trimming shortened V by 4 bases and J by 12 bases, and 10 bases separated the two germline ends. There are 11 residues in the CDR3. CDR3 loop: CASSSRVGQFF. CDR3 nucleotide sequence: TGTGCCAGCAGTTCCAGGGTGGGGCAGTTCTTC.

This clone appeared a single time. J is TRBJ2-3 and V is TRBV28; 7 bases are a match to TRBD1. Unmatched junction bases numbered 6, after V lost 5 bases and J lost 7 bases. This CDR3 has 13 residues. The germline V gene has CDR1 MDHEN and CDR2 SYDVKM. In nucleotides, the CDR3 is TGTGCCAGCAGTCGAAGGGGGCGTAATACGCAGTATTTT. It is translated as CASSRRGRNTQYF. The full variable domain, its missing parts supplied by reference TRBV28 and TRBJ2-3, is DVKVTQSSRYLVKRTGEKVFLECVQDMDHENMFWYRQDPGLGLRLIYFSYDVKMKEKGDIPEGYSVSREKKERFSLILESASTNQTSMYLCASSRRGRNTQYFGPGTRLTVL.

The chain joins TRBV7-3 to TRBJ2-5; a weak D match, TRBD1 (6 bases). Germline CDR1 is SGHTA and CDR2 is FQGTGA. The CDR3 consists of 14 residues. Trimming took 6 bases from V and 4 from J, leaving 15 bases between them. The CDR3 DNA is TGTGCCAGCAGTTTCACAGGGCCGGGAGAGACCCAGTACTTC. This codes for CASSFTGPGETQYF.